Sequencing of this T cell receptor (beta chain) was carried out in a study of early T cells in non-severe SARS-CoV-2 infection. Looking at the study overall: Chains were not paired, and sequencing was done on bulk RNA from unsorted whole blood.

Trimming pared 4 bases from V and 6 bases from J, leaving 19 bases between. Germline V gives CDR1 SGDLS, CDR2 YYNGEE. CDR3 length: 15 residues. Unique molecular identifiers (one per individual cDNA molecule) were attached. Each CDR3 protein is one row after TCRdb ran MiXCR on the 5' RACE reads. The sample yields tens of thousands of distinct CDR3 sequences, roughly 8.7% seen once. Study results and limitations: VDJdb matching favored anti-spike CD8 responses, missing private and CD4 specificities.

This clonotype was seen more than once but under ten times. As yet, its antigen is unknown. The chain couples TRBV9 to TRBJ2-5; maybe TRBD2 (6 bases). The source of this sequence is an adult who was a healthcare worker with PCR-confirmed SARS-CoV-2 infection or an uninfected control (not recorded which). This material consisted of whole blood, taken at baseline. The CDR3 DNA reads as TGTGCCAGCAGCCCCCAAGGAGGGACGATGAAGACCCAGTACTTC. It translates to CASSPQGGTMKTQYF.